The present TCR beta chain was sequenced within a study of OX40 agonist ivuxolimab in advanced cancers. Overall study: Every 2 weeks, patients got intravenous ivuxolimab at one of six dose levels (0.01-10 mg/kg). Patients treated during dose escalation were battling hepatocellular carcinoma, melanoma, renal cell or head and neck cancer. General observations from the study: More expanded clones were found, on average, in CD8+ than in CD4+ T cells. Relatively little clonal expansion, among the lowest observed, appeared in partial responders at 0.1-3.0 mg/kg.

Remarks on this clone: Antigen: not known.

Germline CDR1 SGHTA, CDR2 FQGNSA. Trimming took off 5 bases at V and 0 bases at J, with 9 bases between the two ends. CDR3 length: 14 residues. Only in-frame clones appear in the TCRdb table, and some are missing; sequencing was by immunoSEQ multiplex PCR. This sample has 60,000 to 95,000 clones; roughly 85% occur once, and the top ten carry about 17%. V and J are TRBV7-2 and TRBJ2-3, with D hard to call. This TCR was recovered from an adult with an advanced solid tumor such as melanoma, head and neck, liver or kidney cancer. The sample in question was CD4+ or CD8+ T cells sorted from blood, obtained in a trial of the OX40 agonist ivuxolimab. CDR3 sequence: CASSEVISTDTQYF. The DNA for the CDR3 is TGTGCCAGCAGCGAAGTAATTAGCACAGATACGCAGTATTTT.